The 16 T cell receptor beta chains below were found in one sample sequenced in a study. TCRdb independently ran MiXCR on the 5' RACE reads; one entry per CDR3 protein. The table lists roughly 50,000 distinct CDR3 sequences, about 15% of them singletons. The sequenced sample consisted of naive CD4+ T cells sorted from blood. Sample subset: naive CD4+ T cells, CD4+CD45RA+CD25-. The origin of the receptors is a female donor with breast cancer.

This clonotype is termed medium-sized. The chain couples TRBV7-2 to TRBJ2-1; TRBD2 might be the D (6 bases). V was cut by 4 bases and J by 5 bases, with 21 bases left in between. The CDR3 covers 17 residues. CDR1 and CDR2 (germline): SGHTA, FQGNSA. This CDR3 is CASSSSRLAGRDNEQFF. The DNA of the CDR3 is TGTGCCAGCAGCTCCTCACGACTCGCGGGGCGCGACAATGAGCAGTTCTTC.

This clonotype showed up just a few times. The chain combines TRBV5-1 with TRBJ2-2, with TRBD1 as a possible D gene (6 bases). The CDR3 is 14 amino acids. The V end lost 4 bases, the J end lost 5 bases, and 12 bases lay between the germline ends. Germline V gene lookup returns CDR1 SGHRS and CDR2 YFSETQ. CDR3 DNA sequence: TGCGCCAGCAGCACCACAGGGTTTACCGGGGAGCTGTTTTTT. It encodes CASSTTGFTGELFF.

As concerns this clonotype: The CDR3 does not end in the conserved phenylalanine or tryptophan, so this is likely a read error. The CDR3 bases are TGCAGCGTTGAGGGACAGGGGGCATCTAACTATGGCTACACCCTC. Protein sequence: CSVEGQGASNYGYTL. V and J are TRBV29-1 and TRBJ1-2; TRBD1 matches 12 bases. The CDR3 has 15 amino acids. The germline CDR1 and CDR2 sequences are SQVTM and ANQGSEA. J lost 0 bases, V lost 3 bases, and 2 bases had no gene match.

The V and J genes are TRBV10-3 and TRBJ2-1; 11 bases agree with TRBD2. The V gene end was trimmed by 5 bases and the J gene end by 1 base; junction bases not matched to a gene: 4. Germline CDR1 and CDR2: ENHRY and SYGVKD. CDR3 size: 16 residues. The CDR3 spells CAISSSSGRSYNEQFF. CDR3 nucleotides: TGTGCCATCAGTTCCTCTAGCGGGAGGTCCTACAATGAGCAGTTCTTC.

This clonotype has ten or more counts. The chain couples TRBV12-3 or TRBV12-4 to TRBJ2-1; tentatively, D is TRBD1 (6 bases). The ends were cut back, 6 bases at V and 0 bases at J, with 18 bases in the middle. The length of the CDR3 is 17 residues. CDR3 bases: TGTGCCAGCAGACTTATCAGGGGCCGGAGCTCCTACAATGAGCAGTTCTTC. This gives the protein CASRLIRGRSSYNEQFF.

This clonotype occurred a few times. The rearrangement joins TRBV9 to TRBJ2-3, with 13 bases fitting TRBD2. The CDR3 length is 15 residues. J gave up 4 bases and V 5 bases, and 4 bases lay outside the gene matches. The germline gives CDR1 SGDLS, CDR2 YYNGEE. As DNA, the CDR3 is TGTGCCAGCAGTAATGGACTAGCGGGAGCAGATACGCAGTATTTT. This translates into CASSNGLAGADTQYF.

The chain couples TRBV30 to TRBJ2-1; no firm D call. CDR1 is GTSNPN, CDR2 SVGIG, per germline (reference sequence). Deletions cut 2 bases from V and 9 bases from J, with 5 bases between. The CDR3 has 10 amino acids. CDR3 sequence (DNA): TGTGCCTGGAGTTCGAGTGAGCAGTTCTTC. Protein product: CAWSSSEQFF. Using reference TRBV30 and TRBJ2-1 for the parts outside the CDR3, the full variable domain is SQTIHQWPATLVQPVGSPLSLECTVEGTSNPNLYWYRQAAGRGLQLLFYSVGIGQISSEVPQNLSASRPQDRQFILSSKKLLLSDSGFYLCAWSSSEQFFGPGTRLTVL.

The table lists this clonotype with a few counts. This sequence joins TRBV20-1 and TRBJ2-1; D unclear. The CDR3 totals 12 residues. Germline V gene data show CDR1 as DFQATT and CDR2 as SNEGSKA (reference sequence). V dropped 5 bases and J dropped 0 bases, with 5 bases sitting between them. CDR3 region: CSAFSSYNEQFF. In DNA, the CDR3 is TGCAGTGCTTTTAGCTCCTACAATGAGCAGTTCTTC.

This clonotype was recorded a few times. The chain employs TRBV7-2 and TRBJ2-1, with 7 positions matching TRBD2. This CDR3 has 15 amino acids. Trimming removed 1 base from V and 2 bases from J; junction bases left unmatched: 2. Germline CDR1 SGHTA, CDR2 FQGNSA. The DNA for the CDR3 is TGTGCCAGCAGCTTAGGCGGGAGCCCCTACAATGAGCAGTTCTTC. The encoded protein is CASSLGGSPYNEQFF.

This chain uses TRBV24-1 with TRBJ2-1; 13 nucleotides match TRBD2. The CDR3 is made up of 17 amino acids. In germline, CDR1 is KGHDR, CDR2 SFDVKD. V lost 3 bases, J lost 5 bases, and 6 bases stayed unmatched. CDR3 in DNA: TGTGCCACCAGTGATCCTGGGACTAGCGGGATGAACAATGAGCAGTTCTTC. Protein: CATSDPGTSGMNNEQFF.

This chain uses TRBV7-2 with TRBJ2-3; D may match TRBD1 or TRBD2 (5 bases each). Germline loops: CDR1 SGHTA, CDR2 FQGNSA. The CDR3 has 16 amino acids. Trimming shortened V by 0 bases and J by 1 base, and 11 bases separated the two germline ends. The DNA of the CDR3 is TGTGCCAGCAGCTTAGCTCGAAGGGGACGCACAGATACGCAGTATTTT. Translation: CASSLARRGRTDTQYF.

The chain has TRBV5-1 and TRBJ2-7; 7 bases fit TRBD2. Germline CDR1 and CDR2: SGHRS and YFSETQ. This CDR3 contains 13 residues. Losses at the gene ends were 3 bases for V and 4 bases for J; bases not matched to a gene: 4. In DNA, the CDR3 is TGCGCCAGCAGCTGGACTAGGGCGTACGAGCAGTACTTC. It specifies CASSWTRAYEQYF.

This clonotype was seen ten or more times. The chain couples TRBV20-1 to TRBJ2-3; the match to TRBD2 covers 8 bases. The germline CDR1 and CDR2 sequences are DFQATT and SNEGSKA (reference sequence). Unmatched junction bases numbered 1, after V lost 4 bases and J lost 1 base. This CDR3 region has 13 residues. DNA for the CDR3: TGCAGTGCTACGCGGGAGGGCACAGATACGCAGTATTTT. Its translation: CSATREGTDTQYF.

This clonotype was picked up many times. This chain uses TRBV5-1 with TRBJ1-2; the match to TRBD1 covers 11 bases. The CDR3 sequence is 14 residues long. In germline, CDR1 is SGHRS, CDR2 YFSETQ. The ends lost 2 bases at V and 4 bases at J; junction bases unmatched: 1. CDR3 nucleotide sequence: TGCGCCAGCAGCTTCGGACAGGGGGCCTATGGCTACACCTTC. This sequence encodes CASSFGQGAYGYTF.

The chain uses TRBV4-1 and TRBJ2-7, with D possibly TRBD2 on 6 matching bases. The germline V and J ends were trimmed by 1 base and 1 base, with 11 bases remaining between them. The length of the CDR3 is 15 residues. Looked up from germline, CDR1 is MGHRA and CDR2 is YSYEKL. In DNA, the CDR3 is TGCGCCAGCAGCCAAGGGACTATTTATTCCTACGAGCAGTACTTC. This codes for CASSQGTIYSYEQYF.

This clonotype was counted at least ten times. The chain links TRBV5-1 to TRBJ1-4, with D possibly matching TRBD1 (5 bases). V was clipped by 3 bases and J by 6 bases, with 15 bases between them. The CDR3 sequence is 15 residues long. Per the germline V gene, CDR1 is SGHRS and CDR2 is YFSETQ. The CDR3 sequence is CASSSGPSSDEKLFF. As DNA, the CDR3 is TGCGCCAGCAGCTCGGGACCGTCTAGTGATGAAAAACTGTTTTTT.